This entry is about one T cell receptor beta chain. The data are from a study of early stage breast cancer tumors. About the study: Most invasive tumors, about 70% of the 16, were ER+/PR+/HER2-.

With 4 bases removed from V and 2 bases from J, the gap between germline ends came to 14 bases. Germline V gene data show CDR1 as SGHRS and CDR2 as YFSETQ. The CDR3 loop spans 15 amino acids. TCRdb's table, derived via immunoSEQ multiplex PCR, lists solely in-frame clones and lacks some. This sample has 50,000 to 65,000 clones, with roughly 80% found just once. The chain is built from TRBV5-1 and TRBJ2-3, with unresolved D. The sequenced material came from blood. The clonotype originates from a person aged 25-39 years with breast cancer. The chain's CDR3 is CASSQAERLTDTQYF. DNA for the CDR3: TGCGCCAGCAGCCAGGCAGAAAGGCTCACAGATACGCAGTATTTT. The variable domain in full, completed from reference TRBV5-1 and TRBJ2-3, reads KAGVTQTPRYLIKTRGQQVTLSCSPISGHRSVSWYQQTPGQGLQFLFEYFSETQRNKGNFPGRFSGRQFSNSRSEMNVSTLELGDSALYLCASSQAERLTDTQYFGPGTRLTVL.